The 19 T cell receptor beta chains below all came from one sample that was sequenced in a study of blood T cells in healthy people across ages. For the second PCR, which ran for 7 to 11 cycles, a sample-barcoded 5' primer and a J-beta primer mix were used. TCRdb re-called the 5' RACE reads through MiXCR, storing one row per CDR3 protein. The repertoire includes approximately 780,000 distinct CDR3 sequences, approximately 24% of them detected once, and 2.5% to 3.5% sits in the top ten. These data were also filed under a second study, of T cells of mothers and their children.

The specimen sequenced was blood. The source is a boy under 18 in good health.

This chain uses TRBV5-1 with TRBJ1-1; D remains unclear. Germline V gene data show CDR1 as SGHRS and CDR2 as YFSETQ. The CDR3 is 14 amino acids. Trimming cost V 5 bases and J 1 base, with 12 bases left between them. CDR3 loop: CASRHDVGNTEAFF. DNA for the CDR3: TGCGCCAGCAGACATGATGTGGGGAACACTGAAGCTTTCTTT.

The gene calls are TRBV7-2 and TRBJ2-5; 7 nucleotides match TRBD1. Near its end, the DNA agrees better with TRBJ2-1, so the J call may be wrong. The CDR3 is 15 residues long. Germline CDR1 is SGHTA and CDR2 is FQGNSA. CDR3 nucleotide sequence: TGTGCCAGCAGCTTAGTGGGGACAGAATACAATGAGCAGTTCTTC. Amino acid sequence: CASSLVGTEYNEQFF.

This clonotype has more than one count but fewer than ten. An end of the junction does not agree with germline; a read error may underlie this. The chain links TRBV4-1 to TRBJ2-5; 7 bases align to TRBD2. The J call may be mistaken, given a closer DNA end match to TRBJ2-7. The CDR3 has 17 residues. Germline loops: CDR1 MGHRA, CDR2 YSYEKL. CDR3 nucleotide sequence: TGCGCCAACAGCTACCGAAGTAGCGGGTTAAGCTCCTACGAGCAGTACTTC. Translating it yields CANSYRSSGLSSYEQYF.

CDR3 DNA: TGTGCCAGCACCATGACAGGGGTTGGGACAGATACGCAGTATTTT. Translating it yields CASTMTGVGTDTQYF. This sequence joins TRBV6-1 and TRBJ2-3; 8 positions agree with TRBD1. Trimming cost V 7 bases and J 3 bases; bases outside gene matches: 9. The CDR3 totals 15 residues. Germline V gene lookup returns CDR1 MNHNS and CDR2 SASEGT.

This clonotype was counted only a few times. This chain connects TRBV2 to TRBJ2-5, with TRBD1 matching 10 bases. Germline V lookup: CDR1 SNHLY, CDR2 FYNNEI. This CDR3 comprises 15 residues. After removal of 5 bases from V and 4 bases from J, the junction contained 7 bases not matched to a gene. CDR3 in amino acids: CASSTEGQGPETQYF. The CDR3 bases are TGTGCCAGCAGTACCGAGGGACAGGGGCCAGAGACCCAGTACTTC.

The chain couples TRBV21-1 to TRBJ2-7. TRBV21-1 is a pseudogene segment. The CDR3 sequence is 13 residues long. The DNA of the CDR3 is TGTGCCAGCAGCAAAGAACCGGAAGTTACTCCGTACTTC. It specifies CASSKEPEVTPYF.

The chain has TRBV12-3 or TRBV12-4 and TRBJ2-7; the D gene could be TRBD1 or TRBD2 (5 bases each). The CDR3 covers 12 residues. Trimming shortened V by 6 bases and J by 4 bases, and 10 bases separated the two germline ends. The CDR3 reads CASSGTWYEQYF. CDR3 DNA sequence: TGTGCCAGCAGCGGGACGTGGTACGAGCAGTACTTC.

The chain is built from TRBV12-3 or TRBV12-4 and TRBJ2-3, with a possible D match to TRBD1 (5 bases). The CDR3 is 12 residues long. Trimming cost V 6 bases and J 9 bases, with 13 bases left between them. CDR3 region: CASSSNDRTQYF. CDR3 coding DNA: TGTGCCAGCAGCTCGAATGACAGAACGCAGTATTTT.

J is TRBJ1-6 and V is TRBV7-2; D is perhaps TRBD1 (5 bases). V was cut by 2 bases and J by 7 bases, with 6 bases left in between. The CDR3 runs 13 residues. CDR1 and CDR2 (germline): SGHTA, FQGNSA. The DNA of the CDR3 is TGTGCCAGCAGCTTACAGGGAAATTCACCCCTCCACTTT. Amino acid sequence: CASSLQGNSPLHF. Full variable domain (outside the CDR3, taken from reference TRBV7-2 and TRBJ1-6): GAGVSQSPSNKVTEKGKDVELRCDPISGHTALYWYRQSLGQGLEFLIYFQGNSAPDKSGLPSDRFSAERTGGSVSTLTIQRTQQEDSAVYLCASSLQGNSPLHFGNGTRLTVT.

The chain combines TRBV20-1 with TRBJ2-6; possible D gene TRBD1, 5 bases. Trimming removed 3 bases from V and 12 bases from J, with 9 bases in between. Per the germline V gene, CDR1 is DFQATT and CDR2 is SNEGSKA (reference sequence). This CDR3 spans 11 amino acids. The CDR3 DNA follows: TGCAGTGCTAGGACAGTCGGCGTCCTGACTTTC. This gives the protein CSARTVGVLTF.

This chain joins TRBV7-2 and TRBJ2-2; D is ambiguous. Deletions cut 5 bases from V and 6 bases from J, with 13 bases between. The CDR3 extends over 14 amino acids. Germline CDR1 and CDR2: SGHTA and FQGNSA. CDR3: CASSPLVGPGELFF. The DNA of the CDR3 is TGTGCCAGCAGCCCCCTAGTAGGGCCCGGGGAGCTGTTTTTT. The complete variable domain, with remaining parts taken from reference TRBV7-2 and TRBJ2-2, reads GAGVSQSPSNKVTEKGKDVELRCDPISGHTALYWYRQSLGQGLEFLIYFQGNSAPDKSGLPSDRFSAERTGGSVSTLTIQRTQQEDSAVYLCASSPLVGPGELFFGEGSRLTVL.

CDR3 residues: CASSPNGSNQPQHF. CDR3 DNA: TGTGCCAGCTCACCAAACGGAAGCAATCAGCCCCAGCATTTT. The V gene is TRBV18, the J gene TRBJ1-5; D gene ambiguous. The germline CDR1 and CDR2 sequences are KGHSH and LQKENI. Trimming took 2 bases from V and 1 from J, leaving 6 bases between them. The CDR3 loop spans 14 amino acids.

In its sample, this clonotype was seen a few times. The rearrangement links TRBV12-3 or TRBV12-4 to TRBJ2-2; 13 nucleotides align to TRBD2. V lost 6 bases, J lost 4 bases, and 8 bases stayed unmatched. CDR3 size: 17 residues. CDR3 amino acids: CASSRLAGGLVTGELFF. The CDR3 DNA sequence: TGTGCCAGCAGCAGACTAGCGGGGGGTCTAGTCACCGGGGAGCTGTTTTTT.

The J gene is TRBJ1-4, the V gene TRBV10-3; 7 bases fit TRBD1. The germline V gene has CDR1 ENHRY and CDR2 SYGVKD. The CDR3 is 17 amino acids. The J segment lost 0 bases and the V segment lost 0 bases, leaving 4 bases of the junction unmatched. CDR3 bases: TGTGCCATCAGTGAGTCGGAGGGGGCCGCAACTAATGAAAAACTGTTTTTT. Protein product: CAISESEGAATNEKLFF.

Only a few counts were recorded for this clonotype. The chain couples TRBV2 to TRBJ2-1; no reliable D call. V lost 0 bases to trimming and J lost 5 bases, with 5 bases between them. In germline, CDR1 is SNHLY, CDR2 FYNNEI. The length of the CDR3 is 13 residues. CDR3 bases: TGTGCCAGCAGTGAAGCACTACACAATGAGCAGTTCTTC. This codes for CASSEALHNEQFF.

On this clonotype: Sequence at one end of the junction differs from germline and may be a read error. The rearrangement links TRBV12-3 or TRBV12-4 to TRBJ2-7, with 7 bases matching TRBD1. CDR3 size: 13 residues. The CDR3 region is CASSTTGSCEQYF. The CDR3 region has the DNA TGTGCCAGCAGCACGACAGGGTCCTGCGAGCAGTACTTC.

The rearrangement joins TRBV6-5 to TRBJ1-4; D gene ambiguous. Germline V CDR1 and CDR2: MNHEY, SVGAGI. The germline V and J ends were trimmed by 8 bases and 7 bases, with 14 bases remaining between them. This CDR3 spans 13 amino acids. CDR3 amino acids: CASAKRSIEKLFF. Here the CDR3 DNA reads TGTGCCAGCGCGAAAAGGTCGATTGAAAAACTGTTTTTT.

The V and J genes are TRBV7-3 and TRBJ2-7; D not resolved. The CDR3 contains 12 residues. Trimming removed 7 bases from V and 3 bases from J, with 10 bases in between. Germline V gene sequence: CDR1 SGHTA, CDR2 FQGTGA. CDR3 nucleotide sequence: TGTGCCAGCACCCTCCGGGTCTACGAGCAGTACTTC. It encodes CASTLRVYEQYF.

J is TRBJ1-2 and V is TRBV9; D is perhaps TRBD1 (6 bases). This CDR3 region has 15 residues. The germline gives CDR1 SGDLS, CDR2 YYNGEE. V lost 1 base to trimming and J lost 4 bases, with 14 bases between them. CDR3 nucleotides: TGTGCCAGCAGCGTACGTCCAGGGGTAACCTATGGCTACACCTTC. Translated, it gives CASSVRPGVTYGYTF. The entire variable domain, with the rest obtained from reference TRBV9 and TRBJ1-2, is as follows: DSGVTQTPKHLITATGQRVTLRCSPRSGDLSVYWYQQSLDQGLQFLIQYYNGEERAKGNILERFSAQQFPDLHSELNLSSLELGDSALYFCASSVRPGVTYGYTFGSGTRLTVV.